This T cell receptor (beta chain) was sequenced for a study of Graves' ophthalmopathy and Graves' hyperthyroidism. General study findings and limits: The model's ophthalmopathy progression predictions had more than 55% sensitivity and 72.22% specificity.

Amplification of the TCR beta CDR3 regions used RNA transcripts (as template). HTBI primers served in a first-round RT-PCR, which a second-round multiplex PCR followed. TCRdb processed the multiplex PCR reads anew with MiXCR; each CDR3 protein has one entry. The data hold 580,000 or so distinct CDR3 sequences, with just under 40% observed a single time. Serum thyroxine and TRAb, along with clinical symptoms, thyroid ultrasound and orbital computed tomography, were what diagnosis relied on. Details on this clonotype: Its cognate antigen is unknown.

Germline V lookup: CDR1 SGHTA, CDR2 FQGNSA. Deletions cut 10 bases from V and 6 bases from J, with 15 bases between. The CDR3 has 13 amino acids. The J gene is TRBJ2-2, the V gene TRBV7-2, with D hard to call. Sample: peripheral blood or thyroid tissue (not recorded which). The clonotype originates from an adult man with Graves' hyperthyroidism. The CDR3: CATQSPQSGELFF. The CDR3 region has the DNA TGTGCCACCCAGAGCCCGCAGTCCGGGGAGCTGTTTTTT.